This T cell receptor beta chain was documented in a study of T cells after yellow fever vaccination. TCRdb independently ran MiXCR on the 5' RACE reads; one entry per CDR3 protein. The sample has approximately 580,000 distinct CDR3 sequences, roughly a sixth seen once; the top ten hold 15% to 20%. V was cut by 0 bases and J by 2 bases, with 7 bases left in between. The CDR3 extends over 15 amino acids. The germline CDR1 and CDR2 sequences are MNHEY and SVGAGI. This receptor was taken from a man aged 18-30 years who received the YFV17D yellow fever vaccine. Sequenced here: PBMCs, sampled roughly 5 days after the first yellow fever vaccination. The chain is built from TRBV6-5 and TRBJ2-2; D not certain. The CDR3 DNA sequence: TGTGCCAGCAGTTACTCGTATGCCAACACCGGGGAGCTGTTTTTT. Translation gives CASSYSYANTGELFF.